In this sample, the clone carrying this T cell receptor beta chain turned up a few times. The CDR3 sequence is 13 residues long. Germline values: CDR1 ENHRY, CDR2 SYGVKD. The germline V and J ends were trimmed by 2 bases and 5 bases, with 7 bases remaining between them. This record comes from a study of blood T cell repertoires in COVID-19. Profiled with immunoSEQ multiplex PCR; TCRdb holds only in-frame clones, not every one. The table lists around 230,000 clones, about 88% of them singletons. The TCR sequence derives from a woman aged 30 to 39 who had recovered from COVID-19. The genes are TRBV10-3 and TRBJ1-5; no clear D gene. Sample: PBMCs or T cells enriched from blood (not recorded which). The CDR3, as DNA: TGTGCCATCAGTGAGCGGAGCGATCAGCCCCAGCATTTT. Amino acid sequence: CAISERSDQPQHF.